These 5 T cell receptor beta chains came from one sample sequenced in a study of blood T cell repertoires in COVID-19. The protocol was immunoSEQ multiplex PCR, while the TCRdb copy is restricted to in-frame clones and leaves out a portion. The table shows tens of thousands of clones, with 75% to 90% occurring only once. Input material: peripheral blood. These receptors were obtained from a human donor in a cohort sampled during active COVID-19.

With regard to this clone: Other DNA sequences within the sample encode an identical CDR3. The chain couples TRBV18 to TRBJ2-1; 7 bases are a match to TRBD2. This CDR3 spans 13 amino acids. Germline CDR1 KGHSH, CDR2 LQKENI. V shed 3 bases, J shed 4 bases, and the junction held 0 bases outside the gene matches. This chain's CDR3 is CASSPGGYNEQFF. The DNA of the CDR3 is TGTGCCAGCTCACCGGGAGGGTACAATGAGCAGTTCTTC.

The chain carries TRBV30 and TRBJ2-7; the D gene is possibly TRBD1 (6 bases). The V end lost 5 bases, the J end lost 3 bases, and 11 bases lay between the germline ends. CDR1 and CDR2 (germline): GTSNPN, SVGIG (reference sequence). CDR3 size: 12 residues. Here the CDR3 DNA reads TGTGCCTGGTCGACAGGCAACTACGAGCAGTACTTC. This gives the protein CAWSTGNYEQYF.

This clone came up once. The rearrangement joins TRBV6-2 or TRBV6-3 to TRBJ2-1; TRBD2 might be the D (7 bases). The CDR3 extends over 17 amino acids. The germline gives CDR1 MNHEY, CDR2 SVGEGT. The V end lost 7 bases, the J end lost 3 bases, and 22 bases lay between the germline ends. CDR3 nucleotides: TGTGCCAGCACCCCAGGGGAGGGGACGGTTTACTACAATGAGCAGTTCTTC. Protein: CASTPGEGTVYYNEQFF.

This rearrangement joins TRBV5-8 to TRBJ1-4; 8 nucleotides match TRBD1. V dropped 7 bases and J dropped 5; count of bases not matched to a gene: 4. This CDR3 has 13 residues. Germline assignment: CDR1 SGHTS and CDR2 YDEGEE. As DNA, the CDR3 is TGTGCCAGCGCAGGGGGCCCGAATGAAAAACTGTTTTTT. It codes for CASAGGPNEKLFF.

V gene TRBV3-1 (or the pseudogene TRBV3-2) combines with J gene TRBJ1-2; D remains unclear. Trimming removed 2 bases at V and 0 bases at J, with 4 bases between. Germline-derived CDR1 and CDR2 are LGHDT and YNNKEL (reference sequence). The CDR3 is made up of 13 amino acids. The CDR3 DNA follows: TGTGCCAGCAGCCAAAACTCTAACTATGGCTACACCTTC. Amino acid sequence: CASSQNSNYGYTF.